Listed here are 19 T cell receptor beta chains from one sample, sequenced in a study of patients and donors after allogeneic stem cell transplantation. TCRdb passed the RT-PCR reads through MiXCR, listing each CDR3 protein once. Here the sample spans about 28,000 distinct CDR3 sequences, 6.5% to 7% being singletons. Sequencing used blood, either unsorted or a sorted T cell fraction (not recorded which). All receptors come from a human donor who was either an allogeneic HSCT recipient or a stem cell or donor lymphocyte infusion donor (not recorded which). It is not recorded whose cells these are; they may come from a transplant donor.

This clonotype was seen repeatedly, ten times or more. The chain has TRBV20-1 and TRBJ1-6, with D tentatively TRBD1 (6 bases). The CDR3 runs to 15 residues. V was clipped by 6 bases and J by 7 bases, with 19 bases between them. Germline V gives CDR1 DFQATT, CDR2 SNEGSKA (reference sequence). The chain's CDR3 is CSAHPLAGENSPLHF. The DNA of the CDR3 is TGCAGTGCCCACCCTTTGGCAGGGGAGAATTCACCCCTCCACTTT.

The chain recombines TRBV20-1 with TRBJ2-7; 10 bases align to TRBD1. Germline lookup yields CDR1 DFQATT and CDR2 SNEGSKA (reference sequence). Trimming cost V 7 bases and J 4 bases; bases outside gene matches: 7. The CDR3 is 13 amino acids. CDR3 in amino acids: CSGLGTGEYEQYF. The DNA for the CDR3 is TGCAGTGGTCTTGGGACAGGGGAATACGAGCAGTACTTC.

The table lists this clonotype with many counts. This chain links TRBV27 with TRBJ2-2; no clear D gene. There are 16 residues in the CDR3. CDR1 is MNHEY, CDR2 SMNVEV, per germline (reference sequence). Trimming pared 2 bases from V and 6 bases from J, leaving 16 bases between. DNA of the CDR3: TGTGCCAGCAGTTTACTGGGTCTAGGGCCGGCCGGGGAGCTGTTTTTT. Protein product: CASSLLGLGPAGELFF.

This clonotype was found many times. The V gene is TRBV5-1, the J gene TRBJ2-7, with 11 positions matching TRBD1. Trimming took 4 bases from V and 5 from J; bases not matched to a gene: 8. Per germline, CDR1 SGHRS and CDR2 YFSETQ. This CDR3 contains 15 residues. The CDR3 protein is CASSQGQGGTHEQYF. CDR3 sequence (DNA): TGCGCCAGCAGCCAGGGACAGGGGGGAACCCACGAGCAGTACTTC.

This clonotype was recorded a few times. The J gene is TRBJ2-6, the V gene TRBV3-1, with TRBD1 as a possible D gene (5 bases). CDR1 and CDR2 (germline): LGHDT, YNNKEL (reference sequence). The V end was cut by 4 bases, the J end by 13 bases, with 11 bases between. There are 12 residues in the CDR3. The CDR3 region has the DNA TGTGCCAGCAGCCGCAGGGATTGGGTCCTGACTTTC. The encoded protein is CASSRRDWVLTF.

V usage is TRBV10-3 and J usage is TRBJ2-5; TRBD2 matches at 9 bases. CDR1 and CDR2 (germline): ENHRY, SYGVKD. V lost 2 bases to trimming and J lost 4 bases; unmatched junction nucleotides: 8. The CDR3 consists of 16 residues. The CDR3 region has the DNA TGTGCCATCAGTGAGAGGGGCGGGAGGGCCGGAGAGACCCAGTACTTC. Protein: CAISERGGRAGETQYF.

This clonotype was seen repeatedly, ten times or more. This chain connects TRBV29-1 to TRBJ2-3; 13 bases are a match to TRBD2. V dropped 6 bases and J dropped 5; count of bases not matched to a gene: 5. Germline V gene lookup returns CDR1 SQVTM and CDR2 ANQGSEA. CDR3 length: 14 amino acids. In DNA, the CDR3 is TGCAGCGTGGTACTAGCGGGAGGGGGAGATACGCAGTATTTT. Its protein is CSVVLAGGGDTQYF.

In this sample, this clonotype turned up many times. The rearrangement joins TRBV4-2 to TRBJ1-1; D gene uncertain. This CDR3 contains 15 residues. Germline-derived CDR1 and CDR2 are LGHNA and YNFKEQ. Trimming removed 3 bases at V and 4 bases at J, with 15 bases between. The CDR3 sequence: CASSHQEITGTEAFF. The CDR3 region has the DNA TGTGCCAGCAGCCATCAGGAAATAACGGGCACTGAAGCTTTCTTT.

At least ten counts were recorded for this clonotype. CDR3 residues: CASSWAGDEGNEQFF. CDR3 DNA: TGTGCCAGCAGTTGGGCGGGGGACGAGGGAAATGAGCAGTTCTTC. The V and J genes are TRBV28 and TRBJ2-1; 7 bases fit TRBD2. V dropped 4 bases and J dropped 7; count of bases not matched to a gene: 10. The V gene's germline CDR1 is MDHEN and CDR2 SYDVKM. This CDR3 is built from 15 residues. Full variable domain (rest looked up from reference TRBV28 and TRBJ2-1): DVKVTQSSRYLVKRTGEKVFLECVQDMDHENMFWYRQDPGLGLRLIYFSYDVKMKEKGDIPEGYSVSREKKERFSLILESASTNQTSMYLCASSWAGDEGNEQFFGPGTRLTVL.

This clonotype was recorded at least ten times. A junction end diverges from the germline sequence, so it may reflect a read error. The CDR3 DNA sequence: TGTGCCAGCAGTTACTCGAATCTTCGGACCCTTCCCACCTTC. Its translation is CASSYSNLRTLPTF. The chain carries TRBV6-5 and TRBJ2-1, with D uncertain. Germline values: CDR1 MNHEY, CDR2 SVGAGI. There are 14 residues in the CDR3.

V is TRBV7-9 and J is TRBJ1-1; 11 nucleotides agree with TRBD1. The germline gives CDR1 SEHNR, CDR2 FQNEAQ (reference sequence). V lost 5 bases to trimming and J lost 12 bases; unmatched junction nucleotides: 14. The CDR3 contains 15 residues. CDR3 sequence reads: CASSPGTGGSTESFF. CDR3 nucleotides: TGTGCCAGCAGCCCCGGGACAGGGGGTAGCACTGAGTCTTTCTTT.

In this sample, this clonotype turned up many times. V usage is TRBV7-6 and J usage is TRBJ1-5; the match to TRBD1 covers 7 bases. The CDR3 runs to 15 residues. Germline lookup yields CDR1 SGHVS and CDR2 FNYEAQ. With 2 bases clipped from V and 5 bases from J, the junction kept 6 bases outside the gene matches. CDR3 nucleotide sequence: TGTGCCAGCAGCTTAACAGCAGGGGGACATCAGCCCCAGCATTTT. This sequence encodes CASSLTAGGHQPQHF.

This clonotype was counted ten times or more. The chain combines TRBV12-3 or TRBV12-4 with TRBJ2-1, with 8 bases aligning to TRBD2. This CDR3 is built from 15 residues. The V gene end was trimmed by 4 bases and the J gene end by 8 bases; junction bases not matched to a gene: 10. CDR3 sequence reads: CASSSVGPRGDEQFF. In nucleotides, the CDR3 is TGTGCCAGCAGTTCCGTGGGGCCGCGGGGGGATGAGCAGTTCTTC.

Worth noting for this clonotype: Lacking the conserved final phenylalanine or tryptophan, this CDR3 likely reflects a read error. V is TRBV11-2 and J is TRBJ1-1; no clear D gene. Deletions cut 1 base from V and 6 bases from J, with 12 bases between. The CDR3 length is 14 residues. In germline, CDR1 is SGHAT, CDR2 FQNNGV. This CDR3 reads CASSLVMPPSEAFL. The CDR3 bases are TGTGCCAGCAGCTTAGTAATGCCACCCTCTGAAGCTTTCTTG.

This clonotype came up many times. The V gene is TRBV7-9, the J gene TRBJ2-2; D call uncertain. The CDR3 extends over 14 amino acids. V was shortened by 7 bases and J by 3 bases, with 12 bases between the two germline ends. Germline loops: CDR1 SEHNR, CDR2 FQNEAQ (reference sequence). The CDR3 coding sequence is TGTGCCAGCACAAGCGCAGCCTACACCGGGGAGCTGTTTTTT. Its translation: CASTSAAYTGELFF.

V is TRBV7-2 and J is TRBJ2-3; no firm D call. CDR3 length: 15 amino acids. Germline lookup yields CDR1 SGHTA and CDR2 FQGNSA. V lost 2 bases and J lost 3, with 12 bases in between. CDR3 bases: TGTGCCAGCAGCTTAACACTTTCGAGGACAGATACGCAGTATTTT. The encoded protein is CASSLTLSRTDTQYF.

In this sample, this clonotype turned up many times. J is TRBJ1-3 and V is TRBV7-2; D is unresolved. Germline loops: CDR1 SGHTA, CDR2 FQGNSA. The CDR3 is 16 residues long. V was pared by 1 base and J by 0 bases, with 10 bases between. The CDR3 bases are TGTGCCAGCAGCTTAGTCTTTTTGAGCTCTGGAAACACCATATATTTT. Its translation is CASSLVFLSSGNTIYF.

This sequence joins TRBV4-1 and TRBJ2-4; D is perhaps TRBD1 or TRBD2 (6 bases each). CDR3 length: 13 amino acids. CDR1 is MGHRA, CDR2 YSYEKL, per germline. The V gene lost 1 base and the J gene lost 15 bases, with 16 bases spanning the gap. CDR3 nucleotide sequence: TGCGCCAGCAGCCAAGGGGGGCTAGCGCGGCGGTACTTC. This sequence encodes CASSQGGLARRYF.

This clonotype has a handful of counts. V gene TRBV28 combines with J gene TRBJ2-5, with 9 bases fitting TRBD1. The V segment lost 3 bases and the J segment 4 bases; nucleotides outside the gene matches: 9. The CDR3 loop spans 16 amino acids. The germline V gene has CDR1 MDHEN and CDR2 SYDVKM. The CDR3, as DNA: TGTGCCAGCAGTTTTCAAACAGGGGGCGGAGGAGAGACCCAGTACTTC. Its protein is CASSFQTGGGGETQYF.